One and the same sample provided the 28 T cell receptor beta chains below, sequenced in a study of metastatic and nonmetastatic thyroid tumors. Patients underwent thyroid surgery, and none had received any treatment before it. TCRdb re-clonotyped the PCR reads via MiXCR. Counted here are 7,000 to 10,000 clones, around 28% occurring once; the ten biggest clones make up under 25%. Specimen: tumor tissue. All receptors come from a female donor with papillary thyroid cancer or a benign thyroid nodule (not recorded which). Some clones in this sample may be carry-over from other donors' samples.

There are a few counts of this clone. The CDR3 here is CAIEKQTRRNYGYTF. CDR3 bases: TGTGCCATTGAAAAACAAACCAGGCGAAACTATGGCTACACCTTC. The chain carries TRBV28 and TRBJ1-2; D gene ambiguous. Germline V gene lookup returns CDR1 MDHEN and CDR2 SYDVKM. The CDR3 is 15 amino acids. V was clipped by 10 bases and J by 2 bases, with 20 bases between them.

This chain links TRBV20-1 with TRBJ1-2; possible D gene TRBD1, 6 bases. Germline loops: CDR1 DFQATT, CDR2 SNEGSKA (reference sequence). V lost 0 bases to trimming and J lost 8 bases, with 16 bases between them. The CDR3 is made up of 14 amino acids. CDR3 sequence (DNA): TGCAGTGCTAGAGATAAATTTGGGGGGCCCGGCTACACCTTC. This gives the protein CSARDKFGGPGYTF.

This clone is medium-sized (0.01 to 0.1%) by share. The rearrangement links TRBV10-1 to TRBJ2-1, with TRBD1 identical over 8 bases. CDR1 is WNHNN and CDR2 is SYGVQD in the germline V gene (reference sequence). This CDR3 is built from 16 residues. The trim removed 5 bases at V and 3 bases at J, leaving 9 bases unmatched. The CDR3 is CASSTAGTGNYNEQFF. CDR3 DNA: TGCGCCAGCAGTACCGCCGGGACAGGTAACTACAATGAGCAGTTCTTC.

The V and J genes are TRBV20-1 and TRBJ2-1; 13 bases line up with TRBD2. Per germline, CDR1 DFQATT and CDR2 SNEGSKA (reference sequence). The CDR3 is 17 residues long. Losses at the gene ends were 3 bases for V and 4 bases for J; bases not matched to a gene: 9. The CDR3: CSARDRLAGGLYNEQFF. The CDR3 nucleotides are TGCAGTGCTAGGGATAGACTAGCGGGGGGCCTTTACAATGAGCAGTTCTTC.

This chain links TRBV6-2 or TRBV6-3 with TRBJ1-2; TRBD1 matches at 7 bases. Germline loops: CDR1 MNHEY, CDR2 SVGEGT. The CDR3 is 13 amino acids. V lost 3 bases, J lost 5 bases, and 3 bases stayed unmatched. This CDR3 reads CASSYWGQYGYTF. The CDR3 coding sequence is TGTGCCAGCAGTTATTGGGGACAGTATGGCTACACCTTC.

This clone was detected a few times. The chain is built from TRBV28 and TRBJ1-2; D ambiguous. The germline gives CDR1 MDHEN, CDR2 SYDVKM. Trimming pared 3 bases from V and 8 bases from J, leaving 10 bases between. CDR3 length equals 12 residues. CDR3 sequence reads: CASSLSGSGYTF. The CDR3 DNA follows: TGTGCCAGCAGTTTGTCGGGGAGCGGCTACACCTTC.

The chain joins TRBV12-3 or TRBV12-4 to TRBJ2-1; D gene ambiguous. This CDR3 is built from 12 residues. V was trimmed by 3 bases and J by 9 bases, leaving 9 bases between them. Written as DNA, the CDR3 is TGTGCCAGCAGTTTTTCCCCGGGTGAGCAGTTCTTC. Its protein product is CASSFSPGEQFF.

The gene calls are TRBV6-1 and TRBJ2-5, with 11 positions matching TRBD2. Per germline, CDR1 MNHNS and CDR2 SASEGT. The CDR3 extends over 16 amino acids. J lost 4 bases, V lost 5 bases, and 9 bases had no gene match. CDR3 coding DNA: TGTGCCAGCAGTTCTATTAGCGGGGGGGGCCCAGAGACCCAGTACTTC. Amino acid sequence: CASSSISGGGPETQYF.

The genes are TRBV6-1 and TRBJ2-5; TRBD1 is a possible D gene (6 bases). The CDR3 is made up of 15 amino acids. V shed 0 bases and J shed 2 bases, with 10 bases lying between them. Germline loops: CDR1 MNHNS, CDR2 SASEGT. The CDR3 DNA follows: TGTGCCAGCAGTGAAGCTCAGGGGTGGCAAGAGACCCAGTACTTC. Protein: CASSEAQGWQETQYF.

This chain links TRBV12-3 or TRBV12-4 with TRBJ2-5, with a tentative D call TRBD2 (5 bases). The CDR3 spans 15 residues. Trimming shortened V by 5 bases and J by 0 bases, and 13 bases separated the two germline ends. The CDR3 sequence is CASSAPDWYQETQYF. In DNA form, the CDR3 reads TGTGCCAGCAGTGCCCCGGACTGGTACCAAGAGACCCAGTACTTC.

This clone came up a few times. This rearrangement joins TRBV28 to TRBJ2-7; D possibly corresponds to TRBD2 (6 bases). V gave up 5 bases and J gave up 3 bases, with 29 bases separating them. Germline V gene lookup returns CDR1 MDHEN and CDR2 SYDVKM. There are 19 residues in the CDR3. The CDR3 reads CASSPECPSGGQDVYEQYF. In nucleotides, the CDR3 is TGTGCCAGCAGTCCCGAGTGTCCAAGCGGAGGGCAGGACGTCTACGAGCAGTACTTC. The variable domain in full, with the rest retrieved from reference TRBV28 and TRBJ2-7, is DVKVTQSSRYLVKRTGEKVFLECVQDMDHENMFWYRQDPGLGLRLIYFSYDVKMKEKGDIPEGYSVSREKKERFSLILESASTNQTSMYLCASSPECPSGGQDVYEQYFGPGTRLTVT.

By sample fraction, this clone is medium-sized. CDR3 sequence reads: CAIQEEGITEAFF. The CDR3 nucleotides read TGTGCCATCCAAGAGGAGGGGATCACTGAAGCTTTCTTT. This chain uses TRBV10-3 with TRBJ1-1, with D possibly being TRBD1 (5 bases). There are 13 residues in the CDR3. With 8 bases removed from V and 4 bases from J, the gap between germline ends came to 14 bases. Germline values: CDR1 ENHRY, CDR2 SYGVKD.

Relative to its sample, this clone is medium-sized. The same CDR3 arises from other DNA sequences in this sample as well. The chain combines TRBV24-1 with TRBJ2-1, with 9 bases lining up with TRBD2. Germline assignment: CDR1 KGHDR and CDR2 SFDVKD. With 9 bases clipped from V and 7 bases from J, the junction kept 6 bases outside the gene matches. This CDR3 spans 13 amino acids. The CDR3 region is CATSLAGGNEQFF. The CDR3 nucleotides read TGTGCCACCTCACTAGCGGGCGGGAATGAGCAGTTCTTC.

This clone was seen ten or more times. The rearrangement uses TRBV24-1 and TRBJ2-2; the D is unclear. Germline V gives CDR1 KGHDR, CDR2 SFDVKD. Trimming removed 1 base from V and 1 base from J, with 12 bases in between. CDR3 length equals 17 residues. CDR3 sequence reads: CATSDFGAGLNTGELFF. In nucleotides, the CDR3 is TGTGCCACCAGTGATTTCGGAGCCGGGCTGAACACCGGGGAGCTGTTTTTT.

This clone is categorized as medium-sized. This chain uses TRBV25-1 with TRBJ1-3; D gene ambiguous. Per germline, CDR1 MGHDK and CDR2 SYGVNS. The CDR3 totals 13 residues. Trimming pared 2 bases from V and 4 bases from J, leaving 6 bases between. In DNA form, the CDR3 reads TGTGCCAGCAGTGAAAGATTAGGAAACACCATATATTTT. Amino acids: CASSERLGNTIYF.

V gene TRBV20-1 combines with J gene TRBJ2-5; 9 bases agree with TRBD2. Germline V lookup: CDR1 DFQATT, CDR2 SNEGSKA (reference sequence). The V gene end was trimmed by 2 bases and the J gene end by 0 bases; junction bases not matched to a gene: 4. The CDR3 has 15 residues. This chain's CDR3 is CSARLAGPYQETQYF. The DNA of the CDR3 is TGCAGTGCTAGACTAGCGGGGCCATACCAAGAGACCCAGTACTTC.

The rearrangement uses TRBV6-1 and TRBJ2-5; the D gene could be TRBD1 or TRBD2 (5 bases each). Germline CDR1 MNHNS, CDR2 SASEGT. Deletions cut 5 bases from V and 5 bases from J, with 21 bases between. The CDR3 runs to 16 residues. In DNA form, the CDR3 reads TGTGCCAGCAGTAGGAAATGGGGGATTGGGGAGGAGACCCAGTACTTC. It is translated as CASSRKWGIGEETQYF.

The sample holds a few counts of this clone. This chain links TRBV28 with TRBJ2-1; tentatively, D is TRBD2 (6 bases). Germline values: CDR1 MDHEN, CDR2 SYDVKM. This CDR3 comprises 18 residues. Trimming removed 6 bases at V and 5 bases at J, with 26 bases between. The CDR3 loop is CASSPVGTLAGENNEQFF. For the CDR3, the DNA is TGTGCCAGCAGCCCAGTGGGAACACTAGCCGGCGAAAACAATGAGCAGTTCTTC.

Worth noting for this clone: The CDR3 ends on some other residue instead of the conserved phenylalanine or tryptophan, so this is likely a read error. The chain recombines TRBV28 with TRBJ2-1; 8 nucleotides match TRBD1. Germline loops: CDR1 MDHEN, CDR2 SYDVKM. The junction had 5 bases not matched to a gene; V was cut back by 3 bases and J by 7 bases. The length of the CDR3 is 14 residues. The CDR3 region is CASSLGRGLNEQFV. CDR3 nucleotides: TGTGCCAGCAGTTTGGGCAGGGGGCTAAATGAGCAGTTCGTC.

The chain uses TRBV9 and TRBJ2-1; 9 nucleotides line up with TRBD2. Germline CDR1 and CDR2: SGDLS and YYNGEE. CDR3 length: 16 amino acids. Trimming took 4 bases from V and 6 from J; bases not matched to a gene: 11. The chain's CDR3 is CASSSRTSAVSNEQFF. The CDR3 DNA reads TGTGCCAGCAGCTCCCGGACTAGCGCTGTGAGCAATGAGCAGTTCTTC.

The rearrangement uses TRBV6-5 and TRBJ1-1; tentative D call: TRBD1 (6 bases). Germline CDR1 reads MNHEY; CDR2 reads SVGAGI. Trimming pared 2 bases from V and 1 base from J, leaving 11 bases between. There are 15 residues in the CDR3. CDR3: CASSYLSDRNTEAFF. DNA of the CDR3: TGTGCCAGCAGTTACCTTTCGGACAGGAACACTGAAGCTTTCTTT.

This clone ranks as medium-sized (0.01 to 0.1%). V usage is TRBV12-3 or TRBV12-4 and J usage is TRBJ1-6; D perhaps matches TRBD1 (5 bases). This CDR3 is 14 amino acids long. Trimming took 6 bases from V and 2 from J, leaving 8 bases between them. Here the CDR3 DNA reads TGTGCCAGCAGGCTGGGGGCCTATAATTCACCCCTCCACTTT. Its protein is CASRLGAYNSPLHF.

This clone was found many times. V and J are TRBV24-1 and TRBJ2-3; D uncertain. CDR3 size: 14 residues. Germline CDR1 and CDR2: KGHDR and SFDVKD. Trimming cost V 5 bases and J 2 bases, with 10 bases left between them. DNA of the CDR3: TGTGCCACCAGTGGGGCTAGAGACACAGATACGCAGTATTTT. Protein product: CATSGARDTDTQYF.

By frequency in the sample, this clone is medium-sized. The chain joins TRBV9 to TRBJ2-1, with 11 positions matching TRBD2. Trimming removed 0 bases from V and 4 bases from J; junction bases left unmatched: 3. This CDR3 spans 16 amino acids. From germline, CDR1 is SGDLS and CDR2 YYNGEE. Here the CDR3 reads CASSVVAGGGYNEQFF. CDR3 in DNA: TGTGCCAGCAGCGTAGTAGCGGGAGGGGGATACAATGAGCAGTTCTTC.

V and J are TRBV20-1 and TRBJ2-3; 11 nucleotides match TRBD2. The CDR3 sequence is 15 residues long. The J segment lost 3 bases and the V segment lost 3 bases, leaving 5 bases of the junction unmatched. Germline values: CDR1 DFQATT, CDR2 SNEGSKA (reference sequence). CDR3 loop: CSASLGLAETDTQYF. CDR3 in DNA: TGCAGTGCTAGTCTGGGACTAGCGGAAACAGATACGCAGTATTTT.

This clone is medium-sized (0.01 to 0.1%) within its sample. V usage is TRBV19 and J usage is TRBJ1-1; 7 nucleotides align to TRBD1. Germline CDR1 and CDR2: LNHDA and SQIVND (reference sequence). The CDR3 is 14 amino acids. V shed 6 bases and J 3 bases; nucleotides not matched to a gene: 7. The CDR3 region is CASRNRGGDTEAFF. CDR3 nucleotide sequence: TGTGCCAGTAGGAACAGGGGAGGGGACACTGAAGCTTTCTTT.

The CDR3 nucleotides read TGTGCCAGCAGCTGGACAGGATCTTTCTTT. This translates into CASSWTGSFF. The chain combines TRBV2 with TRBJ1-1; 7 bases line up with TRBD1. The CDR3 length is 10 residues. V was clipped by 6 bases and J by 12 bases; unmatched bases: 4. The germline CDR1 and CDR2 sequences are SNHLY and FYNNEI. The variable domain in full, with the rest retrieved from reference TRBV2 and TRBJ1-1, is EPEVTQTPSHQVTQMGQEVILRCVPISNHLYFYWYRQILGQKVEFLVSFYNNEISEKSEIFDDQFSVERPDGSNFTLKIRSTKLEDSAMYFCASSWTGSFFGQGTRLTVV.

The genes are TRBV28 and TRBJ2-2; D might be TRBD2 (7 bases). V dropped 4 bases and J dropped 6 bases, with 21 bases sitting between them. The germline V gene has CDR1 MDHEN and CDR2 SYDVKM. The length of the CDR3 is 17 residues. In nucleotides, the CDR3 is TGTGCCAGCAGTTCCCCGGGGGGCGCTAGAACGTCCGGGGAGCTGTTTTTT. It encodes CASSSPGGARTSGELFF.